The 14 T cell receptor beta chains in this list originate from one sample, sequenced in a study of Graves' ophthalmopathy and Graves' hyperthyroidism. Amplified TCR beta CDR3 regions were obtained using RNA transcripts as template. The first-round RT-PCR employed HTBI primers together with the Qiagen OneStep RT-PCR kit. A multiplex PCR was then performed as the second round. TCRdb used MiXCR to reprocess the multiplex PCR reads, holding one entry per CDR3 protein. Found here are 500,000 to 800,000 distinct CDR3 sequences, 35% to 45% of them singletons; the top ten hold over 2.5%. The sequencing input was peripheral blood. All receptors come from an adult man with Graves' ophthalmopathy.

This clonotype was detected ten times or more. The chain is built from TRBV19 and TRBJ1-2, with D unresolved. V was pared by 6 bases and J by 2 bases, with 10 bases between. Germline CDR1 reads LNHDA; CDR2 reads SQIVND (reference sequence). The CDR3 totals 13 residues. In DNA, the CDR3 is TGTGCCAGTAGATCGAGAGGGAACTATGGCTACACCTTC. Amino acid sequence: CASRSRGNYGYTF.

CDR3 coding DNA: TGTGCCAGCAGCGCAGTGGAGGGGGCGCTGGGGACCGGGGAGCTGTTTTTT. Amino acid sequence: CASSAVEGALGTGELFF. The genes are TRBV7-6 and TRBJ2-2, with D tentatively TRBD1 (7 bases). The CDR3 is 17 amino acids. The germline V gene encodes CDR1 SGHVS and CDR2 FNYEAQ. V was cut by 5 bases and J by 5 bases, with 21 bases left in between. Full variable domain (outside the CDR3, taken from reference TRBV7-6 and TRBJ2-2): GAGVSQSPRYKVTKRGQDVALRCDPISGHVSLYWYRQALGQGPEFLTYFNYEAQQDKSGLPNDRFSAERPEGSISTLTIQRTEQRDSAMYRCASSAVEGALGTGELFFGEGSRLTVL.

The CDR3 bases are TGTGCCAGCAGCCTGAAGTGGACAGGAGGCGCCGGGGAGCTGTTTTTT. This translates into CASSLKWTGGAGELFF. The rearrangement joins TRBV7-8 to TRBJ2-2, with TRBD1 identical over 7 bases. J was trimmed by 6 bases and V by 5 bases; bases with no gene match: 12. This CDR3 spans 16 amino acids. Germline V gives CDR1 SGHVS, CDR2 FQNEAQ.

This rearrangement joins TRBV29-1 to TRBJ2-7; D may match TRBD1 or TRBD2 (5 bases each). The CDR3 is 15 residues long. CDR1 is SQVTM, CDR2 ANQGSEA, per germline. Trimming left V 8 bases short and J 1 base short, with 21 bases between. The CDR3 DNA sequence: TGCAGCAGGGGAACGGGGAGAGAAAGGTCCTACGAGCAGTACTTC. It encodes CSRGTGRERSYEQYF.

The V gene is TRBV12-5, the J gene TRBJ1-1; D gene ambiguous. CDR3 length: 11 amino acids. Trimming removed 5 bases at V and 5 bases at J, with 6 bases between. Germline CDR1 LGHNT, CDR2 FRNRAP. DNA for the CDR3: TGTGCTAGTGGTACGGGTACTGAAGCTTTCTTT. It translates to CASGTGTEAFF.

The chain employs TRBV24-1 and TRBJ2-7, with TRBD1 identical over 9 bases. There are 16 residues in the CDR3. The V segment lost 7 bases and the J segment 2 bases; nucleotides outside the gene matches: 11. Germline CDR1 is KGHDR and CDR2 is SFDVKD. CDR3: CATSSPTGTGPYEQYF. As DNA, the CDR3 is TGTGCCACCAGCTCACCTACCGGGACAGGGCCCTACGAGCAGTACTTC.

The genes are TRBV10-3 and TRBJ2-1; 9 nucleotides match TRBD2. The germline CDR1 and CDR2 sequences are ENHRY and SYGVKD. The CDR3 covers 17 residues. V lost 0 bases, J lost 1 base, and 4 bases stayed unmatched. The CDR3 spells CAISESSSGRSYNEQFF. The CDR3 DNA follows: TGTGCCATCAGTGAGTCTTCGAGCGGGAGGTCCTACAATGAGCAGTTCTTC.

This clonotype was picked up many times. The V gene is TRBV16, the J gene TRBJ2-5; 8 bases line up with TRBD2. The CDR3 extends over 14 amino acids. CDR1 and CDR2 (germline): KGHSY, FQNENV. V trimming: 1 base; J trimming: 2 bases; junction bases outside the gene matches: 0. CDR3 nucleotides: TGTGCCAGCAGCCAATTAGCGGGGCAAGAGACCCAGTACTTC. The encoded protein is CASSQLAGQETQYF.

CDR3 coding DNA: TGTGCCAGCAGCCACTCCACTCCGCAGGGGGCGGGGAACACCGGGGAGCTGTTTTTT. It codes for CASSHSTPQGAGNTGELFF. The V and J genes are TRBV7-6 and TRBJ2-2, with 8 bases fitting TRBD1. Germline V gene lookup returns CDR1 SGHVS and CDR2 FNYEAQ. J was trimmed by 1 base and V by 5 bases; bases with no gene match: 15. The CDR3 runs to 19 residues.

Note on this clonotype: Since no conserved phenylalanine or tryptophan closes the CDR3, a read error is the likely cause. The CDR3 bases are TGTGCCAGCAGTTACTATGACAGCCCTAATCAGCCCCAGCATTCT. It is translated as CASSYYDSPNQPQHS. The chain joins TRBV6-6 to TRBJ1-5; a weak D match, TRBD1 (5 bases). CDR1 and CDR2 (germline): MNHNY, SVGAGI (reference sequence). V was trimmed by 1 base and J by 4 bases, leaving 11 bases between them. This CDR3 has 15 residues.

This clonotype was detected ten times or more. This chain uses TRBV15 with TRBJ2-7; D ambiguous. Germline V gene sequence: CDR1 LNHNV, CDR2 YYDKDF (reference sequence). V was shortened by 1 base and J by 2 bases, with 9 bases between the two germline ends. There are 14 residues in the CDR3. Here the CDR3 DNA reads TGTGCCACCAGCAGAGGCACGGACGCCTACGAGCAGTACTTC. It translates to CATSRGTDAYEQYF.

This chain uses TRBV24-1 with TRBJ2-5, with 8 bases that match TRBD1. The trim removed 7 bases at V and 0 bases at J, leaving 3 bases unmatched. The germline V gene encodes CDR1 KGHDR and CDR2 SFDVKD. The CDR3 covers 14 residues. The CDR3 DNA follows: TGTGCCACCAGCGCAGGGGGCAACCAAGAGACCCAGTACTTC. Its protein product is CATSAGGNQETQYF.

This clonotype has a count of ten or more. CDR3 nucleotides: TGTGCCAGTAGTTTACAGGGACGCGTGTATGGCTACACCTTC. Encoded protein: CASSLQGRVYGYTF. The chain has TRBV19 and TRBJ1-2; tentatively, D is TRBD1 (6 bases). The CDR3 runs 14 residues. Per the germline V gene, CDR1 is LNHDA and CDR2 is SQIVND (reference sequence). Trimming stripped 5 bases from V and 5 bases from J, with 15 bases between. Complete variable domain (other parts from reference TRBV19 and TRBJ1-2): DGGITQSPKYLFRKEGQNVTLSCEQNLNHDAMYWYRQDPGQGLRLIYYSQIVNDFQKGDIAEGYSVSREKKESFPLTVTSAQKNPTAFYLCASSLQGRVYGYTFGSGTRLTVV.

A remark on this clonotype: This may come from a read error, since a much larger clone is one base off. The V call is TRBV7-9, the J call TRBJ2-7; D is uncertain. Looked up from germline, CDR1 is SEHNR and CDR2 is FQNEAQ (reference sequence). This CDR3 is 14 amino acids long. Trimming stripped 3 bases from V and 0 bases from J, with 9 bases between. The CDR3 loop is CASSLRRPSYEQYF. CDR3 nucleotide sequence: TGTGCCAGCAGCTTGCGGCGGCCCTCCTACGAGCAGTACTTC.